One and the same sample provided the 14 T cell receptor beta chains below, sequenced in a study of shared clonotypes between healthy human individuals. The assay was immunoSEQ multiplex PCR, and TCRdb's table has in-frame clones only and misses some. The table shows about 750,000 clones, with nearly 95% occurring only once. The naive CD8 subset, CD45RO-negative cells positively selected for CCR7, excluded terminally differentiated effector memory CD45RA+ cells. The source material was naive CD8+ T cells sorted from blood. These receptors came from a man aged 25 to 40 in good health.

The V gene is TRBV7-9, the J gene TRBJ2-1; the D gene is possibly TRBD2 (6 bases). The CDR3 contains 16 residues. Trimming pared 6 bases from V and 9 bases from J, leaving 24 bases between. Germline values: CDR1 SEHNR, CDR2 FQNEAQ (reference sequence). The CDR3 sequence is CASRSPLNGSGGEQFF. The CDR3 bases are TGTGCCAGCAGAAGCCCGTTAAACGGGAGCGGCGGTGAGCAGTTCTTC.

The genes are TRBV2 and TRBJ2-2, with 7 bases lining up with TRBD1. CDR1 SNHLY and CDR2 FYNNEI come from the germline V gene. V shed 6 bases and J 1 base; nucleotides not matched to a gene: 11. This CDR3 is 17 amino acids long. The CDR3 DNA sequence: TGTGCCAGCAGGGTCCCAGGGGACAGCGAGAACACCGGGGAGCTGTTTTTT. Residues: CASRVPGDSENTGELFF. The full variable domain, rest sourced from reference TRBV2 and TRBJ2-2, is EPEVTQTPSHQVTQMGQEVILRCVPISNHLYFYWYRQILGQKVEFLVSFYNNEISEKSEIFDDQFSVERPDGSNFTLKIRSTKLEDSAMYFCASRVPGDSENTGELFFGEGSRLTVL.

V usage is TRBV27 and J usage is TRBJ1-4; TRBD1 is a possible D gene (6 bases). CDR1 and CDR2 (germline): MNHEY, SMNVEV (reference sequence). This CDR3 contains 14 residues. V was clipped by 4 bases and J by 3 bases, with 9 bases between them. CDR3 coding DNA: TGTGCCAGCAGTTCCGACAGGCCTAATGAAAAACTGTTTTTT. Translated: CASSSDRPNEKLFF.

A single count supports this clone. The rearrangement joins TRBV28 to TRBJ2-1; D might be TRBD1 or TRBD2, each matching 5 bases. The CDR3 consists of 13 residues. The germline V and J ends were trimmed by 9 bases and 6 bases, with 15 bases remaining between them. Germline V gene sequence: CDR1 MDHEN, CDR2 SYDVKM. The CDR3 region is CASSGFGGNEQFF. The CDR3 region has the DNA TGTGCCAGTTCGGGATTTGGGGGCAATGAGCAGTTCTTC.

The chain has TRBV5-5 and TRBJ2-1; perhaps TRBD1 as D (5 bases). The V gene lost 0 bases and the J gene lost 3 bases, with 10 bases spanning the gap. Germline-derived CDR1 and CDR2 are SGHKS and YYEKEE (reference sequence). The CDR3 loop spans 15 amino acids. The CDR3 loop is CASSLEGVGYNEQFF. For the CDR3, the DNA is TGTGCCAGCAGCTTGGAAGGGGTAGGCTACAATGAGCAGTTCTTC.

The sample holds many counts of this clone. The genes are TRBV28 and TRBJ2-7; 8 nucleotides agree with TRBD2. V was clipped by 1 base and J by 1 base; unmatched bases: 6. The CDR3 contains 16 residues. Germline V CDR1 and CDR2: MDHEN, SYDVKM. The CDR3 nucleotides are TGTGCCAGCAGTTTATTAGCGGGGCTGAAATCCTACGAGCAGTACTTC. Its protein product is CASSLLAGLKSYEQYF.

The V and J genes are TRBV7-2 and TRBJ2-1, with a possible D match to TRBD2 (5 bases). With 2 bases removed from V and 6 bases from J, the gap between germline ends came to 8 bases. The CDR3 is 13 residues long. The germline V gene has CDR1 SGHTA and CDR2 FQGNSA. This chain's CDR3 is CASSLWLANEQFF. The CDR3 region has the DNA TGTGCCAGCAGCTTATGGCTAGCCAATGAGCAGTTCTTC.

This rearrangement joins TRBV9 to TRBJ1-5, with 7 bases that match TRBD1. The CDR3 extends over 14 amino acids. The V gene end was trimmed by 0 bases and the J gene end by 5 bases; junction bases not matched to a gene: 2. Germline V gene sequence: CDR1 SGDLS, CDR2 YYNGEE. CDR3 in DNA: TGTGCCAGCAGCGTAGGAACAGGGGATCAGCCCCAGCATTTT. Protein: CASSVGTGDQPQHF.

The V and J genes are TRBV6-1 and TRBJ2-2; no definite D call. The V end was cut by 8 bases, the J end by 1 base, with 14 bases between. This CDR3 has 15 amino acids. Germline CDR1 and CDR2: MNHNS and SASEGT. The CDR3 nucleotides are TGTGCCAGCCTTGCCGCAATAAAGAACACCGGGGAGCTGTTTTTT. Its translation: CASLAAIKNTGELFF.

J is TRBJ2-3 and V is TRBV5-1, with unresolved D. The CDR3 extends over 15 amino acids. V lost 2 bases and J lost 0, with 10 bases in between. Germline CDR1 and CDR2: SGHRS and YFSETQ. Here the CDR3 DNA reads TGCGCCAGCAGCTTATCCGACACCAGCACAGATACGCAGTATTTT. This encodes CASSLSDTSTDTQYF.

CDR3 protein: CASSSHAKNTGELFF. CDR3 coding DNA: TGTGCCAGCAGCTCTCATGCGAAGAACACCGGGGAGCTGTTTTTT. The genes are TRBV11-3 and TRBJ2-2; D remains unclear. This CDR3 is 15 amino acids long. Trimming cost V 4 bases and J 1 base, with 10 bases left between them. Germline-derived CDR1 and CDR2 are SGHNT and YENEEA.

The rearrangement uses TRBV7-8 and TRBJ2-2, with D tentatively TRBD1 (6 bases). The CDR3 covers 15 residues. V shed 0 bases and J shed 6 bases, with 11 bases lying between them. The germline CDR1 and CDR2 sequences are SGHVS and FQNEAQ. The DNA of the CDR3 is TGTGCCAGCAGCTTAGCCAGGGGCATAGCCGGGGAGCTGTTTTTT. This sequence encodes CASSLARGIAGELFF.

The chain links TRBV4-1 to TRBJ2-7; 9 bases align to TRBD2. The CDR3 contains 15 residues. Germline V lookup: CDR1 MGHRA, CDR2 YSYEKL. V lost 4 bases, J lost 5 bases, and 9 bases stayed unmatched. CDR3 nucleotides: TGCGCCAGCAGCCCCCGGCGAGGACTAGCGAACGAGCAGTACTTC. As protein: CASSPRRGLANEQYF.

The chain has TRBV4-1 and TRBJ1-2, with 9 nucleotides matching TRBD1. The CDR3 loop spans 15 amino acids. Germline assignment: CDR1 MGHRA and CDR2 YSYEKL. The ends lost 5 bases at V and 8 bases at J; junction bases unmatched: 12. CDR3 DNA: TGCGCCAGCAGCGACCCGGGACAGGGATGGGGCGGCTACACCTTC. Translated: CASSDPGQGWGGYTF.